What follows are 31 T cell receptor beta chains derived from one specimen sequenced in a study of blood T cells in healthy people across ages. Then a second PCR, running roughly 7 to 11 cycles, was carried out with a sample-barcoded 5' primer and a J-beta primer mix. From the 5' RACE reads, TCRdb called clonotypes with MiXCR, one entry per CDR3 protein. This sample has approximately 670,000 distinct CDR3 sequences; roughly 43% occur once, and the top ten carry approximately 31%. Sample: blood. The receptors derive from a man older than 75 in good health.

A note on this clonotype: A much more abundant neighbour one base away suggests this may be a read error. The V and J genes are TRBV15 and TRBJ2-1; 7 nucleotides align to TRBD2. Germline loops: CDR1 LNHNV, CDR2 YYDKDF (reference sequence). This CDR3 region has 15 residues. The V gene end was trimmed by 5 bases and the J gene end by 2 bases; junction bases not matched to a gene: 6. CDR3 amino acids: CATSPVGGTYNEQFF. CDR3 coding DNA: TGTGCCACCAGCCCCGTGGGGGGGACCTACAATGAGCAGTTCTTC. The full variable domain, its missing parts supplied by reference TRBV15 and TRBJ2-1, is DAMVIQNPRYQVTQFGKPVTLSCSQTLNHNVMYWYQQKSSQAPKLLFHYYDKDFNNEADTPDNFQSRRPNTSFCFLDIRSPGLGDTAMYLCATSPVGGTYNEQFFGPGTRLTVL.

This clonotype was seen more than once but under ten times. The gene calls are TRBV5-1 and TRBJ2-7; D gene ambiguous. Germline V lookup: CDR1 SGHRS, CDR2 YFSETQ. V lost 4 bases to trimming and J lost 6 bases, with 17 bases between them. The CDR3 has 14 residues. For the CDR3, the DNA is TGCGCCAGCAGCGTGCCCACCCCGTCCGGCGAGCAGTACTTC. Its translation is CASSVPTPSGEQYF.

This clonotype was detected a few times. In DNA, the CDR3 is TGCGCCAGCGCCGGGACAGGTTCCGATACGCAGTATTTT. Translated, it gives CASAGTGSDTQYF. The chain combines TRBV5-1 with TRBJ2-3; TRBD1 matches at 8 bases. The V gene's germline CDR1 is SGHRS and CDR2 YFSETQ. With 7 bases clipped from V and 6 bases from J, the junction kept 7 bases outside the gene matches. CDR3 length equals 13 residues.

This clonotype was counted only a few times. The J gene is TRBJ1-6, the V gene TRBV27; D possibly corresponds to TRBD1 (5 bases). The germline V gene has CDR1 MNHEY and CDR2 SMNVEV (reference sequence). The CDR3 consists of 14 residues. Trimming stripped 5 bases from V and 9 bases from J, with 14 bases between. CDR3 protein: CASSPGHLSSPLHF. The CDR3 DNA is TGTGCCAGCAGTCCAGGACACCTTTCTTCACCCCTCCACTTT.

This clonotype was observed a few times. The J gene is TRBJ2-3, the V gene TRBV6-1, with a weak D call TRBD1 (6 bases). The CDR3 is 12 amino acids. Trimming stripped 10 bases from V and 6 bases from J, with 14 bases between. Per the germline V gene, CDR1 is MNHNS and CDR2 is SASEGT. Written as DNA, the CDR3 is TGTGCCACTCAACAGGGTTTGGATACGCAGTATTTT. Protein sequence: CATQQGLDTQYF.

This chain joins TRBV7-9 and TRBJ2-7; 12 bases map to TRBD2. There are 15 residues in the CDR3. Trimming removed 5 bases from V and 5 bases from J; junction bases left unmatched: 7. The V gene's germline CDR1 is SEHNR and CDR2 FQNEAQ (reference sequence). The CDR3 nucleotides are TGTGCCAGCAGCCGGACTAGCGGGGATTGGAACGAGCAGTACTTC. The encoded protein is CASSRTSGDWNEQYF. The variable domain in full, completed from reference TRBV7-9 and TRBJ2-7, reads DTGVSQNPRHKITKRGQNVTFRCDPISEHNRLYWYRQTLGQGPEFLTYFQNEAQLEKSRLLSDRFSAERPKGSFSTLEIQRTEQGDSAMYLCASSRTSGDWNEQYFGPGTRLTVT.

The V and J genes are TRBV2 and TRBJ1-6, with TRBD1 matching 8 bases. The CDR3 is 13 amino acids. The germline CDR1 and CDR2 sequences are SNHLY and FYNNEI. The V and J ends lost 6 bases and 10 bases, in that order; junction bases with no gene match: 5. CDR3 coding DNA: TGTGCCAGCAGGGACAGGGAGCGGTCACCCCTCCACTTT. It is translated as CASRDRERSPLHF.

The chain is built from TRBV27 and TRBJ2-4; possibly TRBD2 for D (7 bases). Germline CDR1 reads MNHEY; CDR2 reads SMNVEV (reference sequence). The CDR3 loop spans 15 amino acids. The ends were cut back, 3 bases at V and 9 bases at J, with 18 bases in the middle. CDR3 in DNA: TGTGCCAGCAGTTTCGGGGGGCTCGTTAATAGCATTCAGTACTTC. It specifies CASSFGGLVNSIQYF.

The CDR3 loop is CASTPLPGTSGYNEQFF. Here the CDR3 DNA reads TGTGCCAGTACCCCACTTCCCGGGACTAGCGGATACAATGAGCAGTTCTTC. This sequence joins TRBV19 and TRBJ2-1; 11 bases fit TRBD2. Germline values: CDR1 LNHDA, CDR2 SQIVND (reference sequence). There are 17 residues in the CDR3. The V gene end was trimmed by 7 bases and the J gene end by 4 bases; junction bases not matched to a gene: 12.

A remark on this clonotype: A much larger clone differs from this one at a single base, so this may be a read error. CDR3 coding DNA: TGCAGCGTCGCCTCGGGGGGATCCTACAATGGGCAGTTCTTC. Its protein product is CSVASGGSYNGQFF. The V gene is TRBV29-1, the J gene TRBJ2-1; 7 bases match TRBD2. Germline assignment: CDR1 SQVTM and CDR2 ANQGSEA. The CDR3 extends over 14 amino acids.

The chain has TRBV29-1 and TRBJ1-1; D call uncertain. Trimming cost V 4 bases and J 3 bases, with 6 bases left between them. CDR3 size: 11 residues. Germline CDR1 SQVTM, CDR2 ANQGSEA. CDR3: CSVALHTEAFF. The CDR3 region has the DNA TGCAGCGTTGCCCTCCACACTGAAGCTTTCTTT.

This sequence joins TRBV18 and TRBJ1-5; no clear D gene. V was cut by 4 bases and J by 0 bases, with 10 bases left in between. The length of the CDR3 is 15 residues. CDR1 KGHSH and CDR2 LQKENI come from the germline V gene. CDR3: CASSRTSGSNQPQHF. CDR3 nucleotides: TGTGCCAGCTCACGAACGAGTGGTAGCAATCAGCCCCAGCATTTT.

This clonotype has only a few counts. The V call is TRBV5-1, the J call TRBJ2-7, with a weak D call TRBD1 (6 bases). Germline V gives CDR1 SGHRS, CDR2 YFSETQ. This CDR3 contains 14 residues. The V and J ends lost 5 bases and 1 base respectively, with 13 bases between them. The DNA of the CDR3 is TGCGCCAGCAGTTACCCAGACAGGTCCTACGAGCAGTACTTC. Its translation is CASSYPDRSYEQYF.

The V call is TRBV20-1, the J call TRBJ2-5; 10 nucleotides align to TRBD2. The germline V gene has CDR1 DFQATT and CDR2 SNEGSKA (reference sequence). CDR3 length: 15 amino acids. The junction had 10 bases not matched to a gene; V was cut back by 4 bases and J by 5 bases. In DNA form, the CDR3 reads TGCAGTGCTATGGGGAGGCTAGCGGGGGATGAGACCCAGTACTTC. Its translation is CSAMGRLAGDETQYF.

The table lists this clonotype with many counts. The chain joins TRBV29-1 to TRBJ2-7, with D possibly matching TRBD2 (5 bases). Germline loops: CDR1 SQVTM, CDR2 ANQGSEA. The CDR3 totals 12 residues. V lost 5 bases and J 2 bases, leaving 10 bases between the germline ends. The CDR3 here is CSVSKGAYEQYF. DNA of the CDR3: TGCAGCGTTTCTAAGGGAGCCTACGAGCAGTACTTC.

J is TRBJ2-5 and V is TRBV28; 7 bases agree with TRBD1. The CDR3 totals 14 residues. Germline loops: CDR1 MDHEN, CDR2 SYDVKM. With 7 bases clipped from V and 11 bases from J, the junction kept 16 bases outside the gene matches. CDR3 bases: TGTGCCAGCATCTTTGGGACAGCCTACAATGAGCAGTACTTC. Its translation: CASIFGTAYNEQYF.

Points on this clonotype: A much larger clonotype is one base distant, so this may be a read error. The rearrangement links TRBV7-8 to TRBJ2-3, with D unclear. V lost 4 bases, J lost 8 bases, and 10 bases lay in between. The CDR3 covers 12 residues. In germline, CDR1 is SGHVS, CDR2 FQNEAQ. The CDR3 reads CASSSHSSTQYF. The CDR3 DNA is TGTGCCAGCAGCTCCCATAGTAGTACGCAGTATTTT.

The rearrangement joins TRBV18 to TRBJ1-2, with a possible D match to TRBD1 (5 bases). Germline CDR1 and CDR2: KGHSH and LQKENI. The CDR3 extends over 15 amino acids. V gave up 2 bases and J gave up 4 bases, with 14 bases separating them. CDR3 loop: CASSPMTEGTYGYTF. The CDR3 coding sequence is TGTGCCAGCTCACCAATGACAGAGGGTACCTATGGCTACACCTTC.

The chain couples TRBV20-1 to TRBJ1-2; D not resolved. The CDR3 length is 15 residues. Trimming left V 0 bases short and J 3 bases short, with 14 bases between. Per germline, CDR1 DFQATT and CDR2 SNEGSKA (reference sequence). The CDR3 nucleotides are TGCAGTGCTAGAGATCCCAGGAGATTAGACTATGGCTACACCTTC. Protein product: CSARDPRRLDYGYTF.

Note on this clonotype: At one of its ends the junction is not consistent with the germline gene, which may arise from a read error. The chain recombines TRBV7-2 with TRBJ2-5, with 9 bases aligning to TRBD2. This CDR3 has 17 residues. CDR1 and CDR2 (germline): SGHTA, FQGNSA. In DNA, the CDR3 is TGTGCCAGCAGCTTAAGCATCAGCGGGAGGACTGAAGAGGCCCAGTACTTC. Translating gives CASSLSISGRTEEAQYF.

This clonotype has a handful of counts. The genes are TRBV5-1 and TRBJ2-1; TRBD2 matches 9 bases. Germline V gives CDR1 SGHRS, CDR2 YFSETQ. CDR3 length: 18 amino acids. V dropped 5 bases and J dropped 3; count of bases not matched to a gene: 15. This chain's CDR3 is CASSRDLLTSGYYNEQFF. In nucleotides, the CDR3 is TGCGCCAGCAGTCGGGACTTACTTACTAGCGGGTACTACAATGAGCAGTTCTTC.

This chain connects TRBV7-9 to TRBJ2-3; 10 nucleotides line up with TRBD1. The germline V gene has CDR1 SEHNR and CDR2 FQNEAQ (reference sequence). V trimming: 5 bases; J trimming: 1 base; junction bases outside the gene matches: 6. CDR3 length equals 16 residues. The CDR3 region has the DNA TGTGCCAGCAGCCCCTGGACAGGGGGAGGCACAGATACGCAGTATTTT. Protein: CASSPWTGGGTDTQYF.

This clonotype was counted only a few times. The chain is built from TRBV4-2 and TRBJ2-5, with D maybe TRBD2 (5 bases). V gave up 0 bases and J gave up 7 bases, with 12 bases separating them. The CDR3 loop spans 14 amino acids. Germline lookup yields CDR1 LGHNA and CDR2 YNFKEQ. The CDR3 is CASSQDTEVGTQYF. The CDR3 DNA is TGTGCCAGCAGCCAAGATACGGAGGTAGGGACCCAGTACTTC.

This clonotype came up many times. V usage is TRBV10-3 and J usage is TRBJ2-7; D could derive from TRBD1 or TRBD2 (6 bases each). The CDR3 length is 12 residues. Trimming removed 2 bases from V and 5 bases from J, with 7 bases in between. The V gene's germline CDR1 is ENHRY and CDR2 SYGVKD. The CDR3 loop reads CAISERGDEQYF. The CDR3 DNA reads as TGTGCCATCAGTGAGAGGGGGGACGAGCAGTACTTC.

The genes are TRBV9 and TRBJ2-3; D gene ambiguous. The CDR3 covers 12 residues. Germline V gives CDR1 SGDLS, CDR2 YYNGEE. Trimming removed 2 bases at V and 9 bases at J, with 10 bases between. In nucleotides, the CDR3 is TGTGCCAGCAGCGTCGGTCTCGGGACGCAGTATTTT. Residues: CASSVGLGTQYF.

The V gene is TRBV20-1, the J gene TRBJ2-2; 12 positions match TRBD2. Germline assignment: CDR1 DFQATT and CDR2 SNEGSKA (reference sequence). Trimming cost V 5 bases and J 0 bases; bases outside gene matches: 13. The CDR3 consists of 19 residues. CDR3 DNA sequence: TGCAGTGCTTTCAGGGAAACTAGCGGGAGGCCCCCGAACACCGGGGAGCTGTTTTTT. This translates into CSAFRETSGRPPNTGELFF.

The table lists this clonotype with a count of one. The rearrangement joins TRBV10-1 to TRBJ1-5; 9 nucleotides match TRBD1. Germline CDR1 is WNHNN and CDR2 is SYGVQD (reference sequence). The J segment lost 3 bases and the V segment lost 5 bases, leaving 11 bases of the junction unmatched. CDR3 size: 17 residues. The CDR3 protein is CASSKARTGVYNQPQHF. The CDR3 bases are TGCGCCAGCAGTAAGGCAAGGACAGGGGTTTACAATCAGCCCCAGCATTTT.

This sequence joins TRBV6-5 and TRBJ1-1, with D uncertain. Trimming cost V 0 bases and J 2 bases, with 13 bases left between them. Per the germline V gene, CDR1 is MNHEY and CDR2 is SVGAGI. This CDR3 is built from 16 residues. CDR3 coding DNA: TGTGCCAGCAGTTACTCGTCCCTATTATTAAACACTGAAGCTTTCTTT. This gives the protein CASSYSSLLLNTEAFF.

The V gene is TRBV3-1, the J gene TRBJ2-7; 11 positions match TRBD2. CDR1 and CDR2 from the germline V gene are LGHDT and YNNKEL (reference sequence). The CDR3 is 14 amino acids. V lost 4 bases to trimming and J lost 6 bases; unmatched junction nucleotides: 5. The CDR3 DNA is TGTGCCAGCAGCCTACTAGCGGGAGATCCCGAGCAGTACTTC. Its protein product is CASSLLAGDPEQYF.

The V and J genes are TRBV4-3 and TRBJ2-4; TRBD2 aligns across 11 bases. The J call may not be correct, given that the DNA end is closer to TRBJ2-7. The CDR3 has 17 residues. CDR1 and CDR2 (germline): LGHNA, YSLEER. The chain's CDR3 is CASSQDPGTSGNNEQYF. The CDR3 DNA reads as TGCGCCAGCAGCCAAGATCCGGGGACTAGCGGTAATAACGAGCAGTACTTC.

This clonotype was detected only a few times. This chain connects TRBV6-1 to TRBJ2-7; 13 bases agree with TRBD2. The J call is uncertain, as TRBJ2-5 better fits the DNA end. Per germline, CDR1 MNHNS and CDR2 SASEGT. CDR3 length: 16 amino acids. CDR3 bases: TGTGCCAGCAGTGCTGGGACTAGCGGGGCACAAGAGACCCAGTACTTC. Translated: CASSAGTSGAQETQYF.